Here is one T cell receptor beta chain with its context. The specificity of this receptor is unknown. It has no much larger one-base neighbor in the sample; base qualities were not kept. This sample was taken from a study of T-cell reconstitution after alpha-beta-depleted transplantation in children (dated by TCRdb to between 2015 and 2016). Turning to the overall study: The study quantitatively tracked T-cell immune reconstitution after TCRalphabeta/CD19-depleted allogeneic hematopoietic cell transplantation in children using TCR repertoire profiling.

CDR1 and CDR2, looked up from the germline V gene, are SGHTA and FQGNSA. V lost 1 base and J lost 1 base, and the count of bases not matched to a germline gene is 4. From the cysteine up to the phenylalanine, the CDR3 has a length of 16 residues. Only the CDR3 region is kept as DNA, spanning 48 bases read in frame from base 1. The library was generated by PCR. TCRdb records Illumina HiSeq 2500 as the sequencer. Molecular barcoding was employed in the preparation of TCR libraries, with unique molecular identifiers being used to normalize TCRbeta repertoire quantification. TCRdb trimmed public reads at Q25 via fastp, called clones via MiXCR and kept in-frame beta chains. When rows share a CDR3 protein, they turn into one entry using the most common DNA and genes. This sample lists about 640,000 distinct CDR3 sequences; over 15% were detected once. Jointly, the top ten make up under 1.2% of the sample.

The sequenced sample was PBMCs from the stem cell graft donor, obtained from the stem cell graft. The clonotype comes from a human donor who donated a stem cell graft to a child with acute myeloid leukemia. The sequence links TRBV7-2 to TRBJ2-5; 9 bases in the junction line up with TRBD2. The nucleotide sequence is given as TGTGCCAGCAGCTTAGTTGCGGGGGGGCCCCAAGAGACCCAGTACTTC. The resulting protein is CASSLVAGGPQETQYF.